The rows below give T cell receptor beta chains drawn from one sample of a study of blood T cell repertoires in COVID-19. Sequenced by immunoSEQ multiplex PCR; TCRdb stores in-frame clones only, minus some. The table lists 200,000 to 250,000 clones, roughly 80% of them singletons. The sequenced material came from peripheral blood. These receptors were taken from a woman aged 70-85 years with acute or convalescent COVID-19. Each CDR3 is given with its conserved first and last residue. D genes are given only for firm matches. For some rows the clone size is stated as once, few or many, or as a class when expanded; others skip it.

j_call clone_size v_call d_call cdr3_nt cdr3_aa
TRBJ2-3 few TRBV28 TRBD1 TGTGCCAGCAGTCCCTGGGACAGGGTCACAGATACGCAGTATTTT CASSPWDRVTDTQYF
TRBJ1-4 few TRBV27 - TGTGCCAGCAGTTTATCAGGTCCCCGAGGAAAACTGTTTTTT CASSLSGPRGKLFF
TRBJ2-1 - TRBV6-1 - TGTGCCAGCAGTGAACTCAGCCGGGCAGGGGAGCAGTTCTTC CASSELSRAGEQFF
TRBJ2-5 few TRBV18 - TGTGCCAGCTCACCACCGAGCGGAACAGAGACCCAGTACTTC CASSPPSGTETQYF
TRBJ1-1 - TRBV7-8 - TGTGCCAGCAGCCAACAGGGTTCGGAAGCTTTCTTT CASSQQGSEAFF
TRBJ2-5 many TRBV9 TRBD2 TGTGCCAGCAGCGTAGCCTCGGGAGGGCCAGGAGAGACCCAGTACTTC CASSVASGGPGETQYF
TRBJ2-5 once TRBV9 TRBD2 TGTGCCAGCAGCGTAGCCGGGACTAGCGAAGAGACCCAGTACTTC CASSVAGTSEETQYF
TRBJ1-5 - TRBV9 - TGTGCCAGCAGCGTAGGCCCCCCAGAGCCCCAGCATTTT CASSVGPPEPQHF
TRBJ2-1 - TRBV28 TRBD2 TGTGCCAGCACCCCTCCCACTAGCGGGGCCCTTTTGAGTGAGCAGTTCTTC CASTPPTSGALLSEQFF
TRBJ1-2 - TRBV4-1 - TGCGCCAGCAGCCAAGATCCGGGGAGGAACTATGGCTACACCTTC CASSQDPGRNYGYTF
TRBJ2-3 - TRBV5-1 - TGCGCCAGCAGTTCCCTGGGAGGGACAAGAGATACGCAGTATTTT CASSSLGGTRDTQYF
TRBJ1-5 - TRBV28 - TGTGCCAGCAGTTTATTTGGGGCCACGGGCAATCAGCCCCAGCATTTT CASSLFGATGNQPQHF
TRBJ2-1 - TRBV5-1 TRBD2 TGCGCCAGCAGCTTGGTCCAACCGGGACTAGCGCATTACAATGAGCAGTTCTTC CASSLVQPGLAHYNEQFF
TRBJ1-5 few TRBV29-1 - TGCAGCGTTGTACCAGGGTCAGGTCAGCCCCAGCATTTT CSVVPGSGQPQHF
TRBJ2-7 - TRBV10-3 TRBD1 TGTGCCATCAGTGAGGGACCGGGACAGGGGGCCTACGAGCAGTACTTC CAISEGPGQGAYEQYF
TRBJ1-4 - TRBV27 TRBD1 TGTGCCAGCAGTACCCGACAGGGGGGAAGTGAAAAACTGTTTTTT CASSTRQGGSEKLFF
TRBJ2-3 - TRBV7-6 - TGTGCCAGCAGCTTACGGGGGACAGACACAGATACGCAGTATTTT CASSLRGTDTDTQYF
TRBJ1-4 - TRBV5-1 TRBD1 TGCGCCAGCAGCAACACGGGACAGGGTTTCGAAAAACTGTTTTTT CASSNTGQGFEKLFF
TRBJ1-5 - TRBV18 TRBD1 TGTGCCAGCTCCGTGACAGGGACAAATCAGCCCCAGCATTTT CASSVTGTNQPQHF
TRBJ1-3 - TRBV4-1 TRBD1 TGCGCCAGCAGCCAAGGGAACAGGGGGTTGTCTGGAAACACCATATATTTT CASSQGNRGLSGNTIYF
TRBJ1-4 once TRBV28 TRBD1 TGTGCCACTGTTACCGGGACAGCCAATGAAAAACTGTTTTTT CATVTGTANEKLFF
TRBJ2-5 - TRBV28 - TGTGCCAGCAGCCCCAGCCGGGGCCTAGCGGAGACCCAGTACTTC CASSPSRGLAETQYF
TRBJ2-1 - TRBV23-1 TRBD2 TGCGCCAGCAGTCGGAACAGCATACTAGCGTGTAAACACAATGAGCAGTTCTTC CASSRNSILACKHNEQFF
TRBJ1-2 - TRBV30 TRBD1 TGTGCCTGGAGTTGGCAGGGGGCCCTCAATGGCTACACCTTC CAWSWQGALNGYTF
TRBJ1-1 - TRBV18 TRBD1 TGTGCCAGCTCACCTTCCTCTCAGGGGGCGAACACTGAAGCTTTCTTT CASSPSSQGANTEAFF
TRBJ1-2 - TRBV27 TRBD1 TGTGCCAGCAGGAATAGGGACAGAGCTAACTATGGCTACACCTTC CASRNRDRANYGYTF
TRBJ2-7 - TRBV18 TRBD2 TGTGCCAGCTCACCACTAGCGGGAGGAGCCTACGAGCAGTACTTC CASSPLAGGAYEQYF
TRBJ2-1 - TRBV3-1/TRBV3-2 - TGTGCCAGCAGCGGGACTCTACACTACAATGAGCAGTTCTTC CASSGTLHYNEQFF